The clone carrying this TCR beta chain was seen a single time. This record belongs to a study of cytomegalovirus exposure and HLA in healthy donors. PCR used 60 Vbeta primers and 13 Jbeta primers. The method was immunoSEQ multiplex PCR; TCRdb's version includes in-frame clones alone and lacks a portion of them. This table has approximately 52,000 clones, 77% appearing once. Deletions cut 5 bases from V and 9 bases from J, with 14 bases between. This CDR3 is built from 13 residues. In germline, CDR1 is SGHTA, CDR2 FQGTGA. V gene TRBV7-3 combines with J gene TRBJ2-1; TRBD1 is a possible D gene (8 bases). The sequence was collected from a female donor in good health and CMV-seronegative. The sample taken for sequencing was PBMCs. The CDR3 DNA reads as TGTGCCAGCAGCCAACAGGGGGAGGGTGAGCAGTTCTTC. Residues: CASSQQGEGEQFF.